The following is a TCR beta chain sequence with its context. This clonotype was seen only once. What this receptor recognizes is not known. Germline is not matched at one junction end, which may reflect a read error. CDR3 length: 14 amino acids, cysteine to phenylalanine. The kept DNA is CDR3 alone, 42 bases in frame from the first base. The germline V gene (reference sequence) yields MNHEY for CDR1 and SMNVEV for CDR2. The treatment or condition label of this sample denotes: in vitro stimulation with specific CMV peptide epitopes to enrich CMV-specific T cells. This sample is part of a study of T cell repertoires in cytomegalovirus infection (dated by TCRdb to between 2018 and 2020). Regarding the study in general: The peptide stimulations were aimed at well-studied HLA-B-restricted epitopes as well as recently identified HLA-C-restricted CMV epitopes, whose presentation resists viral immunomodulation. Donor HLA type was relevant to the analysis, as public TCR beta signatures indicated carriage of CMV infection together with the matching HLA type.

The sequencer listed for this sample is Illumina HiSeq 1500. TCRdb took the public reads, trimmed them with fastp at Q25, ran MiXCR for clone calling and kept in-frame beta chains. Rows with a matching CDR3 protein are joined into one entry that keeps the most common DNA and genes. The sample data list about 770,000 distinct CDR3 sequences, and roughly 29% of these were observed just once. The biggest ten clones account for about 12% of the sample. Summary of the overall study and its limitations: Cumulative frequency of public TCR beta family members discriminated carriers of CMV infection plus the relevant HLA type in this cohort and an independent approximately 350-donor cohort. The ex vivo response was dominated by HLA-C-restricted CMV-specific TCR beta clonotypes, which also provided the single most frequent clonotype in two of eight donors.

The chain was built from TRBV27 and TRBJ2-7; matching of 6 bases hints at TRBD2 as the D gene. The clonotype comes from a human donor in good health (CMV status not recorded). Some clones in this sample may be carry-over from other donors' samples. This material consisted of cultured CD8+ T cells from PBMCs, taken from culture after CMV antigen stimulation. Here is the DNA: TGTGTCAGCCATTTTGTCGGGAGCTCCTACGAGCAGTACTTC. It translates to CVSHFVGSSYEQYF.